This T cell receptor beta chain comes out of a study of early T cells in non-severe SARS-CoV-2 infection. TCRdb re-derived calls from the 5' RACE reads in MiXCR, one entry per CDR3 protein. The sample shows fewer than 85,000 distinct CDR3 sequences, 15% to 18% of them seen only once. V dropped 2 bases and J dropped 13; count of bases not matched to a gene: 7. Germline V gene lookup returns CDR1 DFQATT and CDR2 SNEGSKA (reference sequence). The CDR3 runs 14 residues. V and J are TRBV20-1 and TRBJ1-6; 11 nucleotides agree with TRBD1. The sample was whole blood. This clonotype was sampled from an adult who was a healthcare worker with PCR-confirmed SARS-CoV-2 infection or an uninfected control (not recorded which). The CDR3 nucleotides read TGCAGTGCTAGACCGGGACAGGGGGTCGCGCCCCTCCACTTT. Translation: CSARPGQGVAPLHF.